This T cell receptor beta chain emerged from a study of blood T cell repertoires in COVID-19. For the study at large: COVID-19 samples, acute and convalescent, were from the United States, Italy and Spain. T cells, B-cell-depleted T cells, or PBMCs provided the cDNA or gDNA that served as material.

This CDR3 has 14 amino acids. Trimming took 6 bases from V and 4 from J; bases not matched to a gene: 6. Germline values: CDR1 SNHLY, CDR2 FYNNEI. This clone was counted only a few times. Method: immunoSEQ multiplex PCR; TCRdb's copy keeps in-frame clones and lacks some. This table holds around 360,000 clones, roughly 86% found once. The rearrangement joins TRBV2 to TRBJ2-7, with TRBD1 matching over 10 bases. This sequence was found in a woman in her 30s with COVID-19, enrolled during active disease. Sequences were obtained from peripheral blood. The CDR3 here is CASRWGTGDYEQYF. The CDR3 nucleotides read TGTGCCAGCAGGTGGGGGACAGGGGATTACGAGCAGTACTTC.